Each of the 14 T cell receptor beta chains below was sequenced from the same sample in a study of blood T cell repertoires in COVID-19 (TCRdb year 2020). To prepare the library, the immunoSEQ multiplex PCR assay was applied. The table comes from immuneACCESS by way of TCRdb, which keeps in-frame sequences with V and J called. Part of the clones is missing from these tables; in studies checked, under half for an unresolved V gene and the rest for unknown reasons. The sample has 90,000 or so clones on record, about two thirds of them singletons. The ten largest clonotypes hold roughly an eighth of the sample. The material sequenced was peripheral blood. The receptors shown here come from a woman of 80 years or more with acute or convalescent COVID-19.

This chain connects TRBV9 to TRBJ2-2, with D possibly being TRBD1 (6 bases). Trimming cost V 3 bases and J 0 bases, with 12 bases left between them. The CDR3 contains 16 residues. Germline V CDR1 and CDR2: SGDLS, YYNGEE. CDR3 residues: CASSEMGQPNTGELFF. The CDR3 nucleotides read TGTGCCAGCAGCGAAATGGGACAACCGAACACCGGGGAGCTGTTTTTT. The variable domain in full, with the rest retrieved from reference TRBV9 and TRBJ2-2, is DSGVTQTPKHLITATGQRVTLRCSPRSGDLSVYWYQQSLDQGLQFLIQYYNGEERAKGNILERFSAQQFPDLHSELNLSSLELGDSALYFCASSEMGQPNTGELFFGEGSRLTVL.

This clone turned up a few times. The chain is built from TRBV9 and TRBJ1-1; D not resolved. The CDR3 is 14 amino acids. Germline CDR1 is SGDLS and CDR2 is YYNGEE. V was cut by 0 bases and J by 3 bases, with 9 bases left in between. CDR3 nucleotides: TGTGCCAGCAGCGTAGAAGGCCGGGACACTGAAGCTTTCTTT. Translation gives CASSVEGRDTEAFF.

A remark on this clone: A read error may explain this, as a much larger clone is one base away. CDR3 bases: TGTGCCAGCAGTCGGGACAGGGGAACAGATACGCAGTATTTT. Encoded protein: CASSRDRGTDTQYF. The chain employs TRBV3-1 (or the pseudogene TRBV3-2) and TRBJ2-3, with 10 bases matching TRBD1. V lost 6 bases, J lost 3 bases, and 3 bases stayed unmatched. This CDR3 region has 14 residues. Germline-derived CDR1 and CDR2 are LGHDT and YNNKEL (reference sequence).

V is TRBV7-2 and J is TRBJ2-7; TRBD1 matches 7 bases. The CDR3 contains 14 residues. The germline gives CDR1 SGHTA, CDR2 FQGNSA. V lost 5 bases, J lost 4 bases, and 8 bases stayed unmatched. The CDR3 sequence is CASSPDRAEYEQYF. In DNA, the CDR3 is TGTGCCAGCAGCCCCGACAGGGCGGAGTACGAGCAGTACTTC.

The CDR3 spells CASSPRQGKNTEAFF. The CDR3 bases are TGTGCCAGCAGCCCCCGACAGGGGAAGAACACTGAAGCTTTCTTT. J is TRBJ1-1 and V is TRBV13, with 8 bases aligning to TRBD1. This CDR3 spans 15 amino acids. In germline, CDR1 is PRHDT, CDR2 FYEKMQ (reference sequence). The V segment lost 5 bases and the J segment 1 base; nucleotides outside the gene matches: 6.

This chain links TRBV20-1 with TRBJ1-4; D is ambiguous. Germline CDR1 DFQATT, CDR2 SNEGSKA (reference sequence). Between the trimmed V and J ends, which lost 6 bases and 7 bases, there was a span of 9 bases. The CDR3 has 11 residues. This chain's CDR3 is CSAKTGEKLFF. CDR3 sequence (DNA): TGCAGTGCGAAAACGGGTGAAAAACTGTTTTTT.

This chain joins TRBV20-1 and TRBJ2-7; D perhaps matches TRBD1 (5 bases). The CDR3 loop spans 14 amino acids. CDR1 and CDR2 from the germline V gene are DFQATT and SNEGSKA (reference sequence). V was trimmed by 3 bases and J by 0 bases, leaving 12 bases between them. The CDR3 nucleotides are TGCAGTGCTAGTAACTGGGGCGTCTCCTACGAGCAGTACTTC. Translated: CSASNWGVSYEQYF.

This chain joins TRBV6-6 and TRBJ1-5; D gene unclear. V dropped 1 base and J dropped 7 bases, with 11 bases sitting between them. Germline V gives CDR1 MNHNY, CDR2 SVGAGI (reference sequence). The CDR3 runs 14 residues. CDR3 DNA: TGTGCCAGCAGTTACTACGACATGAGACAGCCCCAGCATTTT. Translation: CASSYYDMRQPQHF.

This sequence joins TRBV7-3 and TRBJ2-5; 7 bases map to TRBD1. Looked up from germline, CDR1 is SGHTA and CDR2 is FQGTGA. The trim removed 2 bases at V and 4 bases at J, leaving 1 base unmatched. The CDR3 contains 13 residues. This CDR3 is CASSLGTVETQYF. CDR3 in DNA: TGTGCCAGCAGCTTAGGGACAGTAGAGACCCAGTACTTC. The whole variable domain, filled in from reference TRBV7-3 and TRBJ2-5, reads GAGVSQTPSNKVTEKGKYVELRCDPISGHTALYWYRQSLGQGPEFLIYFQGTGAADDSGLPNDRFFAVRPEGSVSTLKIQRTERGDSAVYLCASSLGTVETQYFGPGTRLLVL.

The rearrangement joins TRBV19 to TRBJ1-1; perhaps TRBD1 as D (6 bases). The CDR3 covers 11 residues. Trimming took off 7 bases at V and 8 bases at J, with 11 bases between the two ends. The germline V gene has CDR1 LNHDA and CDR2 SQIVND (reference sequence). The CDR3 DNA reads as TGTGCCAGTACCACGGACAGAGAAGCTTTCTTT. The encoded protein is CASTTDREAFF. Together with reference TRBV19 and TRBJ1-1, the CDR3 gives the full variable domain: DGGITQSPKYLFRKEGQNVTLSCEQNLNHDAMYWYRQDPGQGLRLIYYSQIVNDFQKGDIAEGYSVSREKKESFPLTVTSAQKNPTAFYLCASTTDREAFFGQGTRLTVV.

CDR3 protein: CASAGGLQETQYF. CDR3 nucleotides: TGTGCCAGCGCGGGAGGGCTACAAGAGACCCAGTACTTC. This chain connects TRBV2 to TRBJ2-5; 9 bases are shared with TRBD2. V lost 8 bases, J lost 2 bases, and 3 bases stayed unmatched. The CDR3 is 13 amino acids. Looked up from germline, CDR1 is SNHLY and CDR2 is FYNNEI.

The rearrangement uses TRBV11-2 and TRBJ2-2; no definite D call. Germline V lookup: CDR1 SGHAT, CDR2 FQNNGV. Trimming removed 5 bases from V and 3 bases from J, with 13 bases in between. The CDR3 length is 15 residues. This CDR3 is CASSRLGEYTGELFF. As DNA, the CDR3 is TGTGCCAGCAGCCGGCTAGGAGAATACACCGGGGAGCTGTTTTTT. Supplemented by reference TRBV11-2 and TRBJ2-2, the full variable domain reads EAGVAQSPRYKIIEKRQSVAFWCNPISGHATLYWYQQILGQGPKLLIQFQNNGVVDDSQLPKDRFSAERLKGVDSTLKIQPAKLEDSAVYLCASSRLGEYTGELFFGEGSRLTVL.

This clone came up a few times. In DNA form, the CDR3 reads TGTGCCAGCGTTAGCGGGGGGGCCGGGGAGCTGTTTTTT. Encoded protein: CASVSGGAGELFF. V and J are TRBV6-5 and TRBJ2-2, with TRBD2 matching over 11 bases. The J segment lost 6 bases and the V segment lost 8 bases, leaving 2 bases of the junction unmatched. CDR3 size: 13 residues. CDR1 is MNHEY, CDR2 SVGAGI, per germline.

Worth noting for this clone: A junction end diverges from the germline sequence, so it may reflect a read error. The V call is TRBV7-2, the J call TRBJ1-2; D not resolved. Germline CDR1 and CDR2: SGHTA and FQGNSA. The CDR3 has 12 amino acids. CDR3 DNA: TGTGCCAGCAGCCCGGCGGGATCAAACCCAGACTTC. Its protein product is CASSPAGSNPDF.